This T cell receptor beta chain originates from a study of cytomegalovirus exposure and HLA in healthy donors (dated by TCRdb to 2015 to 2018). Some background on the complete study: An earlier analysis of a few hundred of the donors reported over 250 Gb of sequence data and 117 million unique TCR beta sequences obtained from roughly 170 million T cells. An early release that covered roughly 600 HLA-typed donors contained about 300 gigabases of sequencing data and 65 million to 100 million unique TCR sequences. Of the 300 to 450 genotyped donors, around 81% fell in the genetic ancestry cluster associated with self-reported Caucasian donors. The aim of the study was to test whether cataloging public T cell receptors could identify signatures of past pathogen exposure. The study used immunosequencing to profile the T cell repertoires of approximately 690 subjects and linked those repertoires to cytomegalovirus serostatus. In addition to the first cohort of 666 subjects, a separate validation cohort of approximately 130 different subjects was used. To predict cytomegalovirus infection status, the study brought together high-throughput TCR immunosequencing, statistical association of individual TCRs with disease status, and machine learning. In a later analysis, previously published TCR beta repertoires from hundreds of donors were re-analyzed and high-resolution HLA genotyping was added so that TCR occurrence patterns could be studied. The later analysis used no new phenotypic data to find candidate immune exposures, relying instead on TCR beta sequences and their occurrence across donors. In an earlier analysis of a few hundred of the donors, high-throughput TCR beta sequencing was used to judge whether each TCR beta V gene segment behaved as functional or pseudogenic. Donor age, sex, ethnicity and CMV serostatus were compiled together with the repertoire data. A later genetic analysis took genome-wide SNP genotypes for 398 of the 666 donors and used that subset as a discovery cohort. Every repertoire in the discovery cohort had been generated on one and the same sequencing platform. Both class I and class II loci were covered by HLA typing, at four-digit resolution. The number of typed donors differed by locus: roughly 629-640 for A, B, C, DRB1 and DQB1; 500 to 550 for DQA1; approximately 600 for DPA1; and around 450 for DPB1. Because of strong linkage in the cohort, five DR-DQ haplotypes were treated as single units for association and clustering. Among about 370 genotyped donors of the cohort, an average of about 220,000 unique TCR beta nucleotide sequences was sequenced per donor, of which 15% to 20% were non-productive. What the study reported, not specific to this receptor: A cluster of highly shared sequence variants was judged likely to be a technical artifact of the sequencing pipeline. Because HLA typing was unavailable for some donors at each locus, only the typed subset was used in association tests. The 87-base-pair reads could not distinguish some IMGT-functional V segments, including TRBV6-2 and TRBV6-3, so those segments were excluded. While some public TCRs were present in many individuals, most TCR sequences turned up only very rarely across donors. When HLA alleles, especially DR and DQ, strongly co-occurred, TCR associations were difficult to assign to individual alleles. In vitro tests confirmed that a few of the cytomegalovirus-associated TCR beta chains recognize cytomegalovirus antigens. Cytomegalovirus status was reported to be diagnosed by the classifier with high specificity and sensitivity in both the original and validation cohorts. Sequencing depth was assumed to be roughly uniform across donors in the presence/absence analyses, though that assumption may not hold. A total of 150 to 200 TCR beta chains were listed by the study as associated with cytomegalovirus. In a later analysis, HLA-associated TCR beta chains were found to be more clonally expanded and to have lower generation probabilities than equally common non-associated chains. At a false discovery rate of 0.05, a later analysis linked approximately 18,000 TCR beta sequences to specific HLA alleles. A later genetic analysis associated a missense DCLRE1C variant with V-gene and J-gene trimming of TCR beta chains, and an independent cohort replicated the association. A further reported finding was that TCR beta sequences accurately predicted the HLA-A and HLA-B alleles for most subjects in the first cohort. A later analysis found that most CMV-associated TCR beta chains appeared HLA-restricted, with HLA associations seemingly driven largely by CMV exposure. According to a later analysis, TCR association rates differed among HLA loci, with DRB1 alleles showing the most associated TCRs and HLA-C alleles showing the fewest. CMV serostatus was the only immune exposure information available for the cohort. This cohort had only TCR beta chains sequenced, and the lack of alpha or paired-chain data limited which features could be detected. An earlier analysis of roughly 570 of the donors showed that most TCR beta V segments appeared in productive rearrangements either about 87% or about 30% of the time, which broadly matched IMGT annotations. Several of the top co-occurrence clusters appeared to be linked to parvovirus B19, influenza, CMV and Epstein-Barr virus, according to a later analysis. It was suggested by the authors that the approach could potentially be generalized to other disease states and immunological phenotypes. A later genetic analysis reported fewer N-insertions in productive TCRs among donors in an Asian-associated ancestry cluster than the roughly 700-donor mean. Correlated functional status among segregating V segments might reflect linkage disequilibrium, but an unknown experimental factor could not be ruled out. Because counts were too low, roughly 16 rarely observed V segments, including chromosome 9 orphons, were excluded from the earlier analysis of around 590 of the donors.

Library preparation employed the immunoSEQ multiplex PCR assay. For the multiplex PCR, a mixture combining 60 forward primers for TCR Vbeta segments and 13 reverse primers for TCR Jbeta segments was used. Amplification of the CDR3 region of rearranged TCR beta genes was performed with a multiplex PCR assay on genomic DNA. Amplified TCR beta libraries were sequenced as 87-base-pair reads on the Illumina HiSeq System. The study's own analysis went as follows. In a later analysis, some 80 million unique TCR beta chains were counted across the 650 to 750 repertoires, and roughly 11 million of these chains were shared by at least two donors. To remove PCR and sequencing errors, raw reads were error-corrected and collapsed into unique sequences using a nearest-neighbor algorithm that merged closely related sequences. V, D and J gene segments were assigned by aligning CDR3 sequences to IMGT reference sequences. For a sequence to be retained, a match of at least six nucleotides to both a V gene segment and a J gene segment was required. Rearrangements were called productive when the CDR3 lacked stop codons and stayed in frame with V and J; all others were non-productive. Following IMGT convention, CDR3 was defined as the stretch from the second conserved V-encoded cysteine up to the conserved J-encoded phenylalanine. In an earlier analysis of 587 of the donors, sequences lacking an unambiguous match to a single V gene segment were excluded. In an earlier analysis of approximately 500 of the donors, a V segment was called functional when productive rearrangements were above 56.7%, and segregating when the standard deviation between donors exceeded 5%. A statistical classification framework was built for diagnosing cytomegalovirus status from the catalog of TCR beta chain sequences. A later analysis assigned V and J genes by comparing TCR nucleotide sequences with IMGT/GENE-DB human TR gene sequences. Using the TCRdist pipeline, a later analysis assigned CDR3 sequences along with most-parsimonious VDJ recombination scenarios. In a later analysis, every TCR beta chain was defined by the combination of its CDR3 amino acid sequence and its V-gene family, and reads without a unique V-gene family were dropped. In a later analysis, nearly 600 highly shared, low-generation-probability nucleotide sequences were removed to address suspected cross-contamination and a sequencing artifact. A later analysis calculated a clonal expansion index for each public chain from normalized within-repertoire ranks of inferred template counts. In a later analysis, generation probabilities were computed with a VDJ recombination model fitted to out-of-frame rearrangements, and the resulting probabilities were checked against IGoR. In a later analysis, hypergeometric tests were used to score TCR-TCR, TCR-HLA and TCR-CMV co-occurrence, with a repertoire-size bias correction applied to TCR pairs. In a later analysis, false discovery rates were estimated by permuting HLA or CMV assignments 20 times. In a later analysis, co-occurring TCRs were grouped using DBSCAN, with TCRdist sequence similarity added in when clustering inside HLA-allele-positive subsets. For co-occurrence clustering, repertoires with fewer than 30,000 or more than 120,000 public chains were excluded, along with about five repertoires with anomalous nucleotide sharing. This immuneACCESS table, as held by TCRdb, lists in-frame sequences with V and J called but not all clones. Of the missing ones, under half trace to an unresolved V gene in checked studies; the others have no known cause. V, J and clone size reflect that table, while D and trimming were determined from the DNA. The sample profile shows roughly 230,000 clones; just under 80% of them were found once. About 0.5% of the sample is held by the ten biggest clonotypes.

At the junction V is shortened by 2 bases and J by 2 bases, with 10 bases in between. The germline V gene (reference sequence) supplies CDR1 SEHNR and CDR2 FQNEAQ. The CDR3 holds 14 amino acids from the cysteine to the phenylalanine. The read is trimmed to its CDR3 DNA, 42 bases read in frame from base 1. In total, roughly 710 healthy bone marrow donors made up the cohort. At the time of sampling, all cohort members were nominally healthy, though unrecorded immune exposures were likely present. The donor was CMV seronegative and was included in the group of around 320 seronegative cohort members. A peripheral blood sample was provided by each donor, and peripheral blood mononuclear cells were used for TCR beta sequencing. Genomic DNA extraction from the blood cell samples was performed with the Qiagen DNeasy Blood Extraction Kit. On this clone itself: Its antigen is currently not known. Base qualities were left out, and no much larger clone turns up one base away.

This clonotype originated in a boy aged 5-17 years in good health and CMV-seronegative. Sequenced sample: PBMCs. In this chain, TRBV7-9 is recombined with TRBJ2-7; the best D guess is TRBD1, with 5 bases matching. The DNA reads as follows: TGTGCCAGCAGCTTAAGGCAGGGCCCCTACGAGCAGTACTTC. Its translation reads: CASSLRQGPYEQYF.